What follows describes a single T cell receptor beta chain. The data belong to a study of blood T cell repertoires in COVID-19. Study information: Whether acute or convalescent, the COVID-19 samples came from the United States, Italy and Spain. PBMCs, B-cell-depleted T cells, or T cells provided the cDNA or gDNA that made up the material.

Original handling: Estimation of nucleated cell counts was performed using reference gene primer amplification. Repertoires were generated with immunoSEQ multiplex PCR, while TCRdb's copy carries only in-frame clones and drops some. Clone size and the V and J calls come from that table; the DNA yielded D and trimming. The sample includes under 170,000 clones, roughly 82% of them seen just once. The CDR3 loop spans 16 amino acids. The J segment lost 1 base and the V segment lost 4 bases, leaving 8 bases of the junction unmatched. Germline V gene data show CDR1 as MDHEN and CDR2 as SYDVKM. Sequenced sample: peripheral blood. This chain uses TRBV28 with TRBJ2-5; 8 positions agree with TRBD2. The receptor's source is a man between 70 and 80 years old with acute or convalescent COVID-19. CDR3 residues: CASSSEAGGSQETQYF. The CDR3, as DNA: TGTGCCAGCAGTTCGGAGGCGGGAGGTTCCCAAGAGACCCAGTACTTC.